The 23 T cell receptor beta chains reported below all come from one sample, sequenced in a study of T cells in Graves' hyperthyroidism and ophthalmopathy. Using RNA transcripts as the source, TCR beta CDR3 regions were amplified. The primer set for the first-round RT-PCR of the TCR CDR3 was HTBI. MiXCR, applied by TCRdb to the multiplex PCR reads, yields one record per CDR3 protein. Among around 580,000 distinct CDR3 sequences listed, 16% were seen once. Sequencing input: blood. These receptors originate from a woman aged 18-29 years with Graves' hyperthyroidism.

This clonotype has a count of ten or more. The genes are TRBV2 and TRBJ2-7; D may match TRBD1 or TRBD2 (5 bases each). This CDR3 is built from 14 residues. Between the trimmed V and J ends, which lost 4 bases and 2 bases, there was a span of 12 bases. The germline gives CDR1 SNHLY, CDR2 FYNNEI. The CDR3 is CASSGPGRTYEQYF. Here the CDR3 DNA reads TGTGCCAGCAGTGGCCCGGGACGCACCTACGAGCAGTACTTC.

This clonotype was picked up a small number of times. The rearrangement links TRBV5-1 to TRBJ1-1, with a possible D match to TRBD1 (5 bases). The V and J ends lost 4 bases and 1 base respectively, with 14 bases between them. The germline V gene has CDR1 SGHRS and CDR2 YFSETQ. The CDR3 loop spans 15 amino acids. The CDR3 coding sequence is TGCGCCAGCAGCGCCCGGGGGACCCGGAACACTGAAGCTTTCTTT. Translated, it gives CASSARGTRNTEAFF.

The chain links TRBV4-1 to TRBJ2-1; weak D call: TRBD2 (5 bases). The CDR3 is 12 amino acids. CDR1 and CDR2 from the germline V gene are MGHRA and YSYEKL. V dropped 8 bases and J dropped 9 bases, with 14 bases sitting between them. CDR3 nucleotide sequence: TGCGCCAGCTCCCCCGGGGTCGGTGAGCAGTTCTTC. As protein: CASSPGVGEQFF.

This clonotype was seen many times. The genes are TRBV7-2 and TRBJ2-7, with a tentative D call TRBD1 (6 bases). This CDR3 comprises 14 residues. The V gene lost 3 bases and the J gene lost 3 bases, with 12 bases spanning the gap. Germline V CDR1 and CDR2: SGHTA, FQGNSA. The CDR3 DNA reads TGTGCCAGCAGCTTTTGGGGGCGAAGCTACGAGCAGTACTTC. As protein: CASSFWGRSYEQYF.

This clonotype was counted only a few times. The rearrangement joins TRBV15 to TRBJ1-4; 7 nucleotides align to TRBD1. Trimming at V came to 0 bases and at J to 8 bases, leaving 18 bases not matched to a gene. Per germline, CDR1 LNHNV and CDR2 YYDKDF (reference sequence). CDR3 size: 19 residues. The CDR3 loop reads CATSREPGGNRRVEEKLFF. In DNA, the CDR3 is TGTGCCACCAGCAGAGAACCAGGGGGTAATCGGAGGGTGGAGGAAAAACTGTTTTTT.

CDR3 DNA: TGCAGCGTGAAGGACAGAGTAAAAGAATACACTGAAGCTTTCTTT. Translating gives CSVKDRVKEYTEAFF. V usage is TRBV29-1 and J usage is TRBJ1-1; tentative D call: TRBD1 (6 bases). Germline V gene data show CDR1 as SQVTM and CDR2 as ANQGSEA. The CDR3 runs to 15 residues. V lost 6 bases to trimming and J lost 3 bases, with 20 bases between them. The variable domain in full, with the rest retrieved from reference TRBV29-1 and TRBJ1-1, is SAVISQKPSRDICQRGTSLTIQCQVDSQVTMMFWYRQQPGQSLTLIATANQGSEATYESGFVIDKFPISRPNLTFSTLTVSNMSPEDSSIYLCSVKDRVKEYTEAFFGQGTRLTVV.

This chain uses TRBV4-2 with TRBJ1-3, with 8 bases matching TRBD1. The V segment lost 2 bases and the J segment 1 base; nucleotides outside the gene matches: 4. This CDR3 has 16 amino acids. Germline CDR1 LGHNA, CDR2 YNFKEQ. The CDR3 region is CASSQHRTGSGNTIYF. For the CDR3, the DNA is TGTGCCAGCAGCCAACATCGGACAGGGTCTGGAAACACCATATATTTT.

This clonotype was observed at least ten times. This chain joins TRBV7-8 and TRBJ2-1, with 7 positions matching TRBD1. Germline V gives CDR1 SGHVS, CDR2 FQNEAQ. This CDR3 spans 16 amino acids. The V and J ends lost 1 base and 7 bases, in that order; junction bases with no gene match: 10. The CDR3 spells CASSLGHRGLWNEQFF. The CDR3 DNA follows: TGTGCCAGCAGCTTAGGCCACAGGGGTCTTTGGAATGAGCAGTTCTTC.

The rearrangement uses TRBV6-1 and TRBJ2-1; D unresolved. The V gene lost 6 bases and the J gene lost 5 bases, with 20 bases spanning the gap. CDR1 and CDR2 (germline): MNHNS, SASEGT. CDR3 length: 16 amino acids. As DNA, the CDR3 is TGTGCCAGCAGAGAACAAAACAGTAAATTAAACAATGAGCAGTTCTTC. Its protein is CASREQNSKLNNEQFF.

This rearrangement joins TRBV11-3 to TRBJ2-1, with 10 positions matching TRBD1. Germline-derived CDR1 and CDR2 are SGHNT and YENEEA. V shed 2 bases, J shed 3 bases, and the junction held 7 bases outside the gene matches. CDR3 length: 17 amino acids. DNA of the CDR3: TGTGCCAGCAGCTTATCCCCTGACAGGGGGCTCTACAATGAGCAGTTCTTC. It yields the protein CASSLSPDRGLYNEQFF. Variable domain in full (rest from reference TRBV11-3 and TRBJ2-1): EAGVVQSPRYKIIEKKQPVAFWCNPISGHNTLYWYLQNLGQGPELLIRYENEEAVDDSQLPKDRFSAERLKGVDSTLKIQPAELGDSAVYLCASSLSPDRGLYNEQFFGPGTRLTVL.

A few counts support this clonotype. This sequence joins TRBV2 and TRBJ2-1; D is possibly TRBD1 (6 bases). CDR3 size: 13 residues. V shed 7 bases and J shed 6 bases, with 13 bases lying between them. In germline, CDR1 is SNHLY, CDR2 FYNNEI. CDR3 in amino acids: CASILGGFNEQFF. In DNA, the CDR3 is TGTGCCAGCATCTTAGGGGGTTTCAATGAGCAGTTCTTC.

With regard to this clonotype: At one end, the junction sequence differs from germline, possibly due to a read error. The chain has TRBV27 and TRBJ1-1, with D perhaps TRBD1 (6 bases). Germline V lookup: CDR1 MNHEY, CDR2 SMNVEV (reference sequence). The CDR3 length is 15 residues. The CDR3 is CASSPRGGANTEAFF. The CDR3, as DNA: TGTGCCAGCAGCCCCCGGGGGGGGGCGAACACCGAAGCTTTCTTT.

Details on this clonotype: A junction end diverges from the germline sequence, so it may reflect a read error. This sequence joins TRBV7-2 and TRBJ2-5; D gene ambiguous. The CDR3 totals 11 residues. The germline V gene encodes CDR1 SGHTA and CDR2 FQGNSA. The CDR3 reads CAISLGGTQYF. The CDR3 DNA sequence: TGTGCCATCAGCTTGGGTGGGACCCAGTACTTC.

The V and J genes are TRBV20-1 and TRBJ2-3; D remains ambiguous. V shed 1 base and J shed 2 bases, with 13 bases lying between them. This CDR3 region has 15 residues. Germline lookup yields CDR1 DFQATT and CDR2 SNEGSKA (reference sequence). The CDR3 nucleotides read TGCAGTGCTAGAGTGACAAGACGACTCACAGATACGCAGTATTTT. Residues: CSARVTRRLTDTQYF.

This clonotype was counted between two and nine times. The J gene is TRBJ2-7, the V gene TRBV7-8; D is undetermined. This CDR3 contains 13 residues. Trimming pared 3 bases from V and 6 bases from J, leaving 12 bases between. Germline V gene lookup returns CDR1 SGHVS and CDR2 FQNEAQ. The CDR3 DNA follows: TGTGCCAGCAGCTTGACCTACGTGGGCGAGCAGTACTTC. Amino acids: CASSLTYVGEQYF.

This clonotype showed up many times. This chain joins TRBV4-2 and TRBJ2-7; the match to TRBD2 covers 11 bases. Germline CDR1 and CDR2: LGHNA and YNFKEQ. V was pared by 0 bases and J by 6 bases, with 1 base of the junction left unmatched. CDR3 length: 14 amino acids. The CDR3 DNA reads TGTGCCAGCAGCCAAGAGGGACTAGCGGTCGAGCAGTACTTC. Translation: CASSQEGLAVEQYF.

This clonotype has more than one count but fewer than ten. CDR3: CSAPGPSRGIYGYTF. DNA for the CDR3: TGCAGTGCCCCAGGCCCATCTCGGGGAATCTATGGCTACACCTTC. V and J are TRBV20-1 and TRBJ1-2; D is undetermined. The germline CDR1 and CDR2 sequences are DFQATT and SNEGSKA (reference sequence). This CDR3 is 15 amino acids long. With 6 bases removed from V and 4 bases from J, the gap between germline ends came to 21 bases.

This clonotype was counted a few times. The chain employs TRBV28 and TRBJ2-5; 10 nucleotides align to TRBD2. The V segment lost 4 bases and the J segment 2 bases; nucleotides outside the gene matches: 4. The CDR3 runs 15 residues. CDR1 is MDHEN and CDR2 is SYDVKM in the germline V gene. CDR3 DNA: TGTGCCAGCAGTTCTCCGGGACTAGCGCAAGAGACCCAGTACTTC. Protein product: CASSSPGLAQETQYF.

The CDR3 spells CASSIDQGFYTF. The CDR3, as DNA: TGTGCCAGCAGCATAGACCAGGGATTCTACACCTTC. The rearrangement uses TRBV12-3 or TRBV12-4 and TRBJ1-2; D is perhaps TRBD1 (5 bases). Trimming cost V 6 bases and J 10 bases, with 15 bases left between them. The CDR3 runs 12 residues.

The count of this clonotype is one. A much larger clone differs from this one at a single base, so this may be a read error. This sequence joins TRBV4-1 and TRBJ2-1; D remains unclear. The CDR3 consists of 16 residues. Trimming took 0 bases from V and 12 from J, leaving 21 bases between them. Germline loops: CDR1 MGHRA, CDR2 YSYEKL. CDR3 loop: CASSQDDIAWSHGQFF. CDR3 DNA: TGCGCCAGCAGCCAAGATGACATCGCGTGGTCACATGGGCAGTTCTTC.

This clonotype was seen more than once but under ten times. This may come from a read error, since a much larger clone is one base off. CDR3 region: CASSLAPSSTETQCF. The CDR3 DNA reads TGTGCCAGCAGTTTAGCGCCTAGCTCGACGGAGACCCAGTGCTTC. The chain carries TRBV12-3 or TRBV12-4 and TRBJ2-5; possible D gene TRBD2, 5 bases. This CDR3 is built from 15 residues.

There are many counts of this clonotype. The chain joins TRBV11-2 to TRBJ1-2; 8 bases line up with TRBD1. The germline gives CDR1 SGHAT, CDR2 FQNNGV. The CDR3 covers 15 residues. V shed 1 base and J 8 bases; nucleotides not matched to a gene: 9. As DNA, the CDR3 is TGTGCCAGCAGCTTAGCCCGGACAGGGACGGAAGGCTACACCTTC. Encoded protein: CASSLARTGTEGYTF.

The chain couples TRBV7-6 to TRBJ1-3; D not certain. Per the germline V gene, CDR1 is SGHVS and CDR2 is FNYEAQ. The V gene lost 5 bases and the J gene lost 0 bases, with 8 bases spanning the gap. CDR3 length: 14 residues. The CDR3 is CASSGAGSGNTIYF. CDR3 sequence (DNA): TGTGCCAGCAGCGGTGCCGGCTCTGGAAACACCATATATTTT.